This T cell receptor beta chain derives from a study of shared clonotypes between healthy human individuals. Study-wide background: There were three CD4 naive, three CD4 memory, two CD8 naive and one CD8 memory plates per donor.

The CDR3 loop spans 11 amino acids. CDR1 is SQVTM and CDR2 is ANQGSEA in the germline V gene. V gave up 2 bases and J gave up 2 bases, with 3 bases separating them. Method: immunoSEQ multiplex PCR; TCRdb's copy keeps in-frame clones and lacks some. This table has about 2.1 million clones, around 93% appearing once. CD45RO-negative cells were positively selected for CCR7, leaving out terminally differentiated effector memory CD45RA+ cells. This sequence joins TRBV29-1 and TRBJ1-1; D unclear. The TCR was taken from a young man in good health. Some clones in this sample may be carry-over from other donors' samples. The sequencing input was naive CD8+ T cells from PBMCs. For the CDR3, the DNA is TGCAGCGTTGAACCCAACACTGAAGCTTTCTTT. Translation: CSVEPNTEAFF.